This T cell receptor beta chain was found in a study of blood T cell repertoires in COVID-19. As processed by the authors: Amplification of reference gene primers provided the estimated nucleated cell counts. Clones were read by immunoSEQ multiplex PCR, and TCRdb kept only the in-frame ones, dropping some. Clonal size and the V and J genes are those of that table, whereas D and trimming came from the DNA. The sample lists around 90,000 clones; approximately 86% were seen once. V lost 4 bases, J lost 0 bases, and 15 bases lay in between. CDR3 length equals 17 residues. The germline V gene encodes CDR1 ENHRY and CDR2 SYGVKD.

The gene calls are TRBV10-3 and TRBJ1-4; D might be TRBD1 (6 bases). The sequenced material came from peripheral blood. This clonotype originated in a woman aged 70-85 years with active or convalescent COVID-19. The CDR3 region has the DNA TGTGCCATCAGTGCCTCCGGACAGCCAGCAACTAATGAAAAACTGTTTTTT. Protein sequence: CAISASGQPATNEKLFF.